The text below deals with one T cell receptor beta chain. Its antigen is still unknown. These data are taken from a study of cytomegalovirus exposure and HLA in healthy donors. The wider study: Approximately 85 million unique TCRs from HLA-typed donors were held in an early data release. Overall study findings and caveats: Among TCR beta chains, those listed as cytomegalovirus-associated numbered around 160. A later analysis found TCR association rates differed by HLA locus, highest for DRB1 and lowest for HLA-C. Rare TCR sequences predominated, though certain public TCRs were found in many donors.

PCR primers comprised 60 Vbeta and 13 Jbeta primers. The repertoire was sequenced with immunoSEQ multiplex PCR; TCRdb's copy has only in-frame clones and lacks some. The sample lists over 150,000 clones, 68% occurring once. This CDR3 has 16 residues. Sequencing was done on a sample of PBMCs. The TCR sequence derives from a woman aged 18-30 years in good health and CMV-seropositive. The rearrangement joins TRBV1 to TRBJ2-7; the table's D gene call, TRBD1, was not cross checked with the DNA. TRBV1 is a listed pseudogene. CDR3 region: CTSSRAGRLFQYEQYF. The CDR3 region has the DNA TGCACCAGCAGCCGAGCCGGCAGGCTTTTTCAGTACGAGCAGTACTTC.